This T cell receptor (beta chain) was documented in a study of blood T cell repertoires in COVID-19. Whole-study context: Acute and convalescent COVID-19 samples came from the United States, Italy and Spain. The analysed material was cDNA or gDNA that came from T cells, B-cell-depleted T cells, or PBMCs.

In the authors' workflow: From reference gene primer amplification, estimates of nucleated cell counts were derived. TCRdb's copy holds only in-frame clones and misses some; the assay was immunoSEQ multiplex PCR. V, J and clone size derive from that table, while D and trimming were established from the DNA sequence. The sample carries 20,000 to 30,000 clones, 90% to 95% recorded once. The CDR3 contains 14 residues. V gave up 2 bases and J gave up 4 bases; unmatched junction bases: 3. Looked up from germline, CDR1 is MDHEN and CDR2 is SYDVKM. Sequenced material: peripheral blood. The chain employs TRBV28 and TRBJ1-1; 8 positions match TRBD1. This sequence originates from an older man with active COVID-19. CDR3 residues: CASSLARGLTEAFF. In DNA, the CDR3 is TGTGCCAGCAGTTTAGCCAGGGGGCTCACTGAAGCTTTCTTT.